The 14 T cell receptor beta chains below all came from one sample that was sequenced in a study of blood T cell repertoires in COVID-19. The protocol was immunoSEQ multiplex PCR, while the TCRdb copy is restricted to in-frame clones and leaves out a portion. Of more than 50,000 clones listed, approximately 91% are singletons. The sequenced sample consisted of peripheral blood. Every receptor here comes from a human donor in a cohort sampled during active COVID-19.

The V and J genes are TRBV5-4 and TRBJ2-5, with D tentatively TRBD2 (5 bases). V lost 2 bases, J lost 2 bases, and 13 bases lay in between. CDR1 is SGHNT, CDR2 YYREEE, per germline (reference sequence). The CDR3 runs to 15 residues. The CDR3: CASSLSGKRQETQYF. For the CDR3, the DNA is TGTGCCAGCAGCTTAAGCGGTAAACGGCAAGAGACCCAGTACTTC. Supplemented by reference TRBV5-4 and TRBJ2-5, the full variable domain reads ETGVTQSPTHLIKTRGQQVTLRCSSQSGHNTVSWYQQALGQGPQFIFQYYREEENGRGNFPPRFSGLQFPNYSSELNVNALELDDSALYLCASSLSGKRQETQYFGPGTRLLVL.

The rearrangement links TRBV29-1 to TRBJ2-7; TRBD1 is a possible D gene (5 bases). The CDR3 covers 12 residues. Germline values: CDR1 SQVTM, CDR2 ANQGSEA. V was cut by 6 bases and J by 2 bases, with 11 bases left in between. CDR3 protein: CSVQDTAYEQYF. The CDR3 bases are TGCAGCGTCCAGGACACGGCCTACGAGCAGTACTTC.

CDR3 coding DNA: TGTGCCAGCACCAGACAGGGGGCTAGCACTGAAGCTTTCTTT. It translates to CASTRQGASTEAFF. This chain links TRBV7-9 with TRBJ1-1; 10 bases are shared with TRBD1. The trim removed 7 bases at V and 4 bases at J, leaving 6 bases unmatched. There are 14 residues in the CDR3. In germline, CDR1 is SEHNR, CDR2 FQNEAQ (reference sequence).

The chain combines TRBV6-2 or TRBV6-3 with TRBJ1-1; 8 bases are shared with TRBD1. Germline CDR1 is MNHEY and CDR2 is SVGEGT. Unmatched junction bases numbered 13, after V lost 2 bases and J lost 11 bases. The CDR3 sequence is 15 residues long. CDR3 amino acids: CASSYIYHRGNGAFF. The CDR3 region has the DNA TGTGCCAGCAGTTACATCTATCACAGGGGGAACGGGGCTTTCTTT.

This clone was picked up one time. The chain employs TRBV4-2 and TRBJ2-1; 8 positions agree with TRBD2. Trimming removed 1 base from V and 3 bases from J; junction bases left unmatched: 5. Per the germline V gene, CDR1 is LGHNA and CDR2 is YNFKEQ. The CDR3 runs 16 residues. CDR3 nucleotide sequence: TGTGCCAGCAGCCAAGCTGGGACTAGAAACTACAATGAGCAGTTCTTC. It translates to CASSQAGTRNYNEQFF.

The chain carries TRBV7-3 and TRBJ2-7; D might be TRBD2 (6 bases). Germline values: CDR1 SGHTA, CDR2 FQGTGA. Trimming shortened V by 5 bases and J by 2 bases, and 13 bases separated the two germline ends. The CDR3 is 14 amino acids. CDR3 sequence: CASSPGTRPYEQYF. The CDR3 bases are TGTGCCAGCAGCCCCGGGACTCGGCCCTACGAGCAGTACTTC.

This clone has just one count. V gene TRBV5-4 combines with J gene TRBJ2-5; D is perhaps TRBD2 (6 bases). The CDR3 runs to 14 residues. Trimming removed 4 bases from V and 4 bases from J, with 14 bases in between. In germline, CDR1 is SGHNT, CDR2 YYREEE (reference sequence). The CDR3 DNA follows: TGTGCCAGCAGCCCAGCGGCGGGACGAGAGACCCAGTACTTC. Encoded protein: CASSPAAGRETQYF.

The chain recombines TRBV7-2 with TRBJ2-5; 10 nucleotides agree with TRBD2. This CDR3 region has 15 residues. The germline V gene encodes CDR1 SGHTA and CDR2 FQGNSA. Trimming removed 2 bases from V and 2 bases from J; junction bases left unmatched: 2. The CDR3 region is CASSLQAGGQETQYF. CDR3 DNA sequence: TGTGCCAGCAGCTTACAAGCGGGAGGGCAAGAGACCCAGTACTTC.

The V call is TRBV5-1, the J call TRBJ1-1; 8 nucleotides agree with TRBD1. This CDR3 is 14 amino acids long. Trimming cost V 3 bases and J 3 bases; bases outside gene matches: 4. Germline loops: CDR1 SGHRS, CDR2 YFSETQ. Here the CDR3 reads CASSSGQGDTEAFF. DNA for the CDR3: TGCGCCAGCAGCTCCGGACAGGGCGACACTGAAGCTTTCTTT. Based on the CDR3 plus reference TRBV5-1 and TRBJ1-1, the full variable domain is KAGVTQTPRYLIKTRGQQVTLSCSPISGHRSVSWYQQTPGQGLQFLFEYFSETQRNKGNFPGRFSGRQFSNSRSEMNVSTLELGDSALYLCASSSGQGDTEAFFGQGTRLTVV.

V usage is TRBV10-3 and J usage is TRBJ2-7; possible D gene TRBD1, 6 bases. Germline CDR1 reads ENHRY; CDR2 reads SYGVKD. The CDR3 totals 15 residues. V lost 4 bases, J lost 2 bases, and 15 bases lay in between. The CDR3 DNA reads as TGTGCCATCAGTGTGGGGCTAGGACAGCCCTACGAGCAGTACTTC. Translation: CAISVGLGQPYEQYF.

The gene calls are TRBV29-1 and TRBJ1-1, with D maybe TRBD1 (5 bases). Per the germline V gene, CDR1 is SQVTM and CDR2 is ANQGSEA. The V and J ends lost 4 bases and 0 bases respectively, with 9 bases between them. The CDR3 totals 13 residues. CDR3 region: CSVVAGMNTEAFF. Written as DNA, the CDR3 is TGCAGCGTTGTCGCAGGGATGAACACTGAAGCTTTCTTT.

V and J are TRBV5-1 and TRBJ2-7; tentative D call: TRBD1 (5 bases). V lost 0 bases, J lost 2 bases, and 9 bases lay in between. CDR3 size: 14 residues. The V gene's germline CDR1 is SGHRS and CDR2 YFSETQ. CDR3 sequence reads: CASSLEDNPYEQYF. The CDR3 nucleotides read TGCGCCAGCAGCTTGGAGGACAACCCCTACGAGCAGTACTTC.

The chain links TRBV6-5 to TRBJ1-1; a weak D match, TRBD1 (6 bases). CDR1 and CDR2 (germline): MNHEY, SVGAGI. The CDR3 sequence is 11 residues long. V was trimmed by 10 bases and J by 8 bases, leaving 14 bases between them. This CDR3 is CATGRGGEAFF. DNA for the CDR3: TGTGCCACAGGTCGGGGGGGCGAAGCTTTCTTT.

This chain joins TRBV7-3 and TRBJ2-7, with D maybe TRBD1 (5 bases). Per the germline V gene, CDR1 is SGHTA and CDR2 is FQGTGA. The CDR3 runs to 17 residues. V dropped 4 bases and J dropped 1 base, with 20 bases sitting between them. In DNA, the CDR3 is TGTGCCAGCAGCTCTCGGATTACAGGCCTAATTTCCTACGAGCAGTACTTC. Residues: CASSSRITGLISYEQYF.